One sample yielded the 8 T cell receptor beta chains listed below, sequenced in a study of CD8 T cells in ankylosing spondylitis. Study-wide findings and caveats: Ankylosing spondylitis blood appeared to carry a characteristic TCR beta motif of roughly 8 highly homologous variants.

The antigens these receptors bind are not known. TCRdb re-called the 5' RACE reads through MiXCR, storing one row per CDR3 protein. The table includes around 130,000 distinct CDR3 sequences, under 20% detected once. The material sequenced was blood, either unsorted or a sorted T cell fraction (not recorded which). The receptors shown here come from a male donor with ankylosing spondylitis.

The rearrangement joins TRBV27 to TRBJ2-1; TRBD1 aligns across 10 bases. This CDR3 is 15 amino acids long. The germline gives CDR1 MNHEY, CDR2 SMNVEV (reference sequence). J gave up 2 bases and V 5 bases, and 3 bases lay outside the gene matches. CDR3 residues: CASSTGTGAYNEQFF. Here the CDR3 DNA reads TGTGCCAGCAGTACCGGGACAGGGGCCTACAATGAGCAGTTCTTC.

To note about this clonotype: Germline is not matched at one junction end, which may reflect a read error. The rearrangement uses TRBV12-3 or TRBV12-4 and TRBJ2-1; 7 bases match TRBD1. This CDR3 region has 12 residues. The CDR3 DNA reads TGTGCCAGCAGCTTAGGGGGCTGGGAGCAGTTCTTC. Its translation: CASSLGGWEQFF.

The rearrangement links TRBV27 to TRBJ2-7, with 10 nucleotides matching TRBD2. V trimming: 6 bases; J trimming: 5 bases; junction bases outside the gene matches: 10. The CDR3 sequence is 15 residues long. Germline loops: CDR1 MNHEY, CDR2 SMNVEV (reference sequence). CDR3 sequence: CASSVLAGRLDEQYF. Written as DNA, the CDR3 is TGTGCCAGCAGCGTACTAGCGGGGAGGCTCGACGAGCAGTACTTC.

CDR3 in DNA: TGTGCCAGCAGTCTCCGGGACACTGGTGAAAAACTGTTTTTT. Translation: CASSLRDTGEKLFF. V is TRBV28 and J is TRBJ1-4, with D perhaps matching TRBD1 (6 bases). The germline V and J ends were trimmed by 5 bases and 7 bases, with 14 bases remaining between them. The germline gives CDR1 MDHEN, CDR2 SYDVKM. The CDR3 totals 14 residues.

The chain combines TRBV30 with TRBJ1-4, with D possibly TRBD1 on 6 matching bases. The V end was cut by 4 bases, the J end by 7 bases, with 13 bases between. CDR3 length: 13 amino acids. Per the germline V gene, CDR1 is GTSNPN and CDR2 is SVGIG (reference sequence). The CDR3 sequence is CAWNRVMSEKLFF. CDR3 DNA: TGTGCCTGGAACAGGGTTATGAGTGAAAAACTGTTTTTT.

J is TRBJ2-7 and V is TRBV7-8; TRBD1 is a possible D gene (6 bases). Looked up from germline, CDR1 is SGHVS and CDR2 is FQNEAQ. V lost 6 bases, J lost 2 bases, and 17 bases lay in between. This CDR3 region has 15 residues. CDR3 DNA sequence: TGTGCCAGCAGTCACTCCCCAGGGGCGGCCTACGAGCAGTACTTC. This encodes CASSHSPGAAYEQYF.

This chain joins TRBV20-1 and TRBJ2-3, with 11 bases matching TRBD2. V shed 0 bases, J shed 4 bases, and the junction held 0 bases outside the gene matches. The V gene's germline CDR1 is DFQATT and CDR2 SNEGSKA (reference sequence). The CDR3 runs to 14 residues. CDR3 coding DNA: TGCAGTGCTAGAGAACTAGCGGGAGCAGATACGCAGTATTTT. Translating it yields CSARELAGADTQYF.

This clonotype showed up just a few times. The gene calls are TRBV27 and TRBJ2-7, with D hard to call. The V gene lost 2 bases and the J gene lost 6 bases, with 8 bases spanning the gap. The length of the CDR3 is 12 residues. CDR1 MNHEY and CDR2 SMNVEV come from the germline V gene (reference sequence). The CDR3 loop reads CASSLTGSEQYF. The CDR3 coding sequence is TGTGCCAGCAGTTTAACCGGGTCCGAGCAGTACTTC.